This entry lists 12 T cell receptor beta chains sequenced from one sample in a study of T cell responses to AZD1222 COVID-19 vaccine. Clones were sequenced by immunoSEQ multiplex PCR, and TCRdb holds only the in-frame ones, with some missing. The sample includes 90,000 to 120,000 clones, about 89% of them seen just once. This material consisted of peripheral blood, taken 28 days after the second dose of the MenACWY control vaccine. These receptors came from an adult who received the MenACWY meningococcal vaccine as a control.

This clone was detected once. V usage is TRBV29-1 and J usage is TRBJ1-1; D not certain. CDR1 is SQVTM and CDR2 is ANQGSEA in the germline V gene. The CDR3 runs to 13 residues. Trimming took 7 bases from V and 0 from J, leaving 12 bases between them. The CDR3 protein is CSAYGGLNTEAFF. The DNA of the CDR3 is TGCAGCGCATACGGCGGTTTGAACACTGAAGCTTTCTTT.

Only one count was recorded for this clone. The chain joins TRBV12-3 or TRBV12-4 to TRBJ2-1, with TRBD2 matching 8 bases. This CDR3 has 13 residues. Losses at the gene ends were 5 bases for V and 12 bases for J; bases not matched to a gene: 9. CDR3 region: CASSPSLAGGQFF. The CDR3 nucleotides are TGTGCCAGCAGTCCCTCCCTGGCGGGGGGGCAGTTCTTC.

The chain links TRBV7-2 to TRBJ1-5; D not resolved. This CDR3 contains 12 residues. Germline lookup yields CDR1 SGHTA and CDR2 FQGNSA. Trimming took off 4 bases at V and 9 bases at J, with 10 bases between the two ends. The CDR3, as DNA: TGTGCCAGCAGCTCGGGGAGGCTGCCCCAGCATTTT. Protein product: CASSSGRLPQHF.

The chain combines TRBV5-4 with TRBJ2-7; perhaps TRBD1 as D (5 bases). V was pared by 4 bases and J by 2 bases, with 10 bases between. CDR1 is SGHNT and CDR2 is YYREEE in the germline V gene (reference sequence). The CDR3 spans 13 residues. CDR3 loop: CASSARQTYEQYF. DNA for the CDR3: TGTGCCAGCAGCGCGCGACAGACCTACGAGCAGTACTTC.

This sequence joins TRBV30 and TRBJ1-3; D unclear. The V end lost 0 bases, the J end lost 0 bases, and 6 bases lay between the germline ends. Germline-derived CDR1 and CDR2 are GTSNPN and SVGIG (reference sequence). CDR3 size: 14 residues. The CDR3 DNA reads TGTGCCTGGAGTGTACTGGTCTCTGGAAACACCATATATTTT. This translates into CAWSVLVSGNTIYF.

The V call is TRBV11-2, the J call TRBJ2-2; D is possibly TRBD1 (6 bases). Looked up from germline, CDR1 is SGHAT and CDR2 is FQNNGV. The CDR3 contains 15 residues. V gave up 4 bases and J gave up 0 bases, with 9 bases separating them. The CDR3 protein is CASSWTAANTGELFF. CDR3 bases: TGTGCCAGCAGCTGGACAGCGGCGAACACCGGGGAGCTGTTTTTT.

The chain recombines TRBV15 with TRBJ1-1; D call uncertain. In germline, CDR1 is LNHNV, CDR2 YYDKDF (reference sequence). The ends were cut back, 0 bases at V and 6 bases at J, with 17 bases in the middle. The CDR3 runs 16 residues. CDR3 sequence (DNA): TGTGCCACCAGCAGAGATCCCCGGGGTAAGGGCGCTGAAGCTTTCTTT. Amino acid sequence: CATSRDPRGKGAEAFF. Combining the CDR3 with reference TRBV15 and TRBJ1-1 gives the whole variable domain DAMVIQNPRYQVTQFGKPVTLSCSQTLNHNVMYWYQQKSSQAPKLLFHYYDKDFNNEADTPDNFQSRRPNTSFCFLDIRSPGLGDTAMYLCATSRDPRGKGAEAFFGQGTRLTVV.

This rearrangement joins TRBV6-2 or TRBV6-3 to TRBJ2-7; no clear D gene. This CDR3 has 14 amino acids. CDR1 and CDR2 (germline): MNHEY, SVGEGT. V lost 5 bases to trimming and J lost 5 bases, with 16 bases between them. The CDR3 bases are TGTGCCAGCAGTGACGCAGCAGCGTTGCACGAGCAGTACTTC. This encodes CASSDAAALHEQYF.

This clone has more than one count but fewer than ten. The chain carries TRBV5-6 and TRBJ1-5; no clear D. Germline assignment: CDR1 SGHDT and CDR2 YYEEEE. V lost 0 bases and J 6 bases, leaving 1 base between the germline ends. The CDR3 runs to 11 residues. DNA of the CDR3: TGTGCCAGCAGCTTGGGTCAGCCCCAGCATTTT. Translated, it gives CASSLGQPQHF.

The chain links TRBV4-1 to TRBJ2-7; 7 bases agree with TRBD1. Germline values: CDR1 MGHRA, CDR2 YSYEKL. This CDR3 spans 14 amino acids. V trimming: 1 base; J trimming: 3 bases; junction bases outside the gene matches: 3. The CDR3 spells CASSQGAGGYEQYF. The CDR3 DNA reads as TGCGCCAGCAGCCAAGGGGCAGGGGGCTACGAGCAGTACTTC.

This clone was recorded only once. J is TRBJ1-6 and V is TRBV2; D is perhaps TRBD1 (6 bases). CDR1 is SNHLY and CDR2 is FYNNEI in the germline V gene. V lost 8 bases and J lost 6, with 17 bases in between. This CDR3 is 15 amino acids long. The CDR3 reads CASLGGAGLNSPLHF. The CDR3 coding sequence is TGTGCCAGCCTCGGGGGGGCAGGCCTTAATTCACCCCTCCACTTT.

The chain combines TRBV30 with TRBJ1-6; D is uncertain. The V end was cut by 6 bases, the J end by 0 bases, with 9 bases between. CDR1 is GTSNPN, CDR2 SVGIG, per germline (reference sequence). The CDR3 runs 14 residues. The CDR3 reads CACKYHSYNSPLHF. CDR3 in DNA: TGTGCCTGTAAATACCACTCCTATAATTCACCCCTCCACTTT.